These 25 T cell receptor beta chains came from one sample sequenced in a study of T-cell memory formation after mild COVID-19. TCRdb re-derived calls from the 5' RACE reads in MiXCR, one entry per CDR3 protein. The table shows some 100,000 distinct CDR3 sequences, with roughly 11% occurring only once. Sequencing input: PBMCs or a T cell subset sorted from them (not recorded which). The receptors were sampled from a young man who had mild COVID-19 (a few samples of this study predate the infection). Cell type and time point are not known.

The table lists this clonotype with many counts. The chain links TRBV11-2 to TRBJ2-1; D is unclear. The CDR3 sequence is 14 residues long. V was trimmed by 2 bases and J by 5 bases, leaving 10 bases between them. The germline V gene has CDR1 SGHAT and CDR2 FQNNGV. CDR3 in DNA: TGTGCCAGCAGCTTAAGAACAGTTAACAATGAGCAGTTCTTC. Translation gives CASSLRTVNNEQFF.

This clonotype was seen more than once but under ten times. This chain joins TRBV21-1 and TRBJ1-5. TRBV21-1 is a pseudogene segment. CDR3 length equals 13 residues. CDR3 protein: CASSRGGNQPQHF. The CDR3 DNA reads as TGTGCCAGCAGCAGAGGAGGGAATCAGCCCCAGCATTTT.

The chain has TRBV30 and TRBJ1-1; D call uncertain. V lost 0 bases to trimming and J lost 9 bases, with 17 bases between them. Germline values: CDR1 GTSNPN, CDR2 SVGIG (reference sequence). This CDR3 comprises 14 residues. The CDR3 spells CAWSVGIGSSQAFF. The CDR3 bases are TGTGCCTGGAGTGTAGGGATAGGGTCCAGTCAAGCTTTCTTT.

The chain joins TRBV7-9 to TRBJ2-1; TRBD1 matches at 7 bases. The germline gives CDR1 SEHNR, CDR2 FQNEAQ (reference sequence). J was trimmed by 0 bases and V by 5 bases; bases with no gene match: 4. This CDR3 comprises 15 residues. This CDR3 is CASSLQGSSYNEQFF. CDR3 in DNA: TGTGCCAGCAGCCTACAGGGGAGCTCCTACAATGAGCAGTTCTTC.

The chain couples TRBV7-6 to TRBJ2-7; no firm D call. Trimming cost V 0 bases and J 1 base, with 4 bases left between them. This CDR3 spans 13 amino acids. CDR1 and CDR2 (germline): SGHVS, FNYEAQ. CDR3 sequence: CASSLAVSYEQYF. Here the CDR3 DNA reads TGTGCCAGCAGCTTAGCCGTGTCCTACGAGCAGTACTTC. Complete variable domain (other parts from reference TRBV7-6 and TRBJ2-7): GAGVSQSPRYKVTKRGQDVALRCDPISGHVSLYWYRQALGQGPEFLTYFNYEAQQDKSGLPNDRFSAERPEGSISTLTIQRTEQRDSAMYRCASSLAVSYEQYFGPGTRLTVT.

V gene TRBV3-1 combines with J gene TRBJ1-6; D remains ambiguous. The CDR3 length is 16 residues. From germline, CDR1 is LGHDT and CDR2 YNNKEL (reference sequence). The V end lost 0 bases, the J end lost 4 bases, and 10 bases lay between the germline ends. The CDR3 loop reads CASSQDLAGYNSPLHF. Written as DNA, the CDR3 is TGTGCCAGCAGCCAAGATCTGGCTGGGTATAATTCACCCCTCCACTTT.

In its sample, this clonotype was seen a few times. The chain is built from TRBV29-1 and TRBJ2-5; 14 nucleotides line up with TRBD2. V dropped 0 bases and J dropped 1; count of bases not matched to a gene: 4. The CDR3 covers 17 residues. CDR1 is SQVTM, CDR2 ANQGSEA, per germline. CDR3 sequence reads: CSVEDPGTSGGQETQYF. The CDR3 bases are TGCAGCGTTGAAGATCCGGGGACTAGCGGGGGCCAAGAGACCCAGTACTTC. The complete variable domain, with remaining parts taken from reference TRBV29-1 and TRBJ2-5, reads SAVISQKPSRDICQRGTSLTIQCQVDSQVTMMFWYRQQPGQSLTLIATANQGSEATYESGFVIDKFPISRPNLTFSTLTVSNMSPEDSSIYLCSVEDPGTSGGQETQYFGPGTRLLVL.

This clonotype was seen many times. The V and J genes are TRBV12-3 or TRBV12-4 and TRBJ2-3; TRBD2 agrees at 7 bases. V dropped 1 base and J dropped 6; count of bases not matched to a gene: 4. The CDR3 has 14 residues. The CDR3 DNA reads as TGTGCCAGCAGTTTAGGGACTAGTATCGATACGCAGTATTTT. Protein: CASSLGTSIDTQYF.

This clonotype was observed a handful of times. V is TRBV14 and J is TRBJ2-3; D might be TRBD2 (6 bases). Germline CDR1 SGHDN, CDR2 FVKESK. Trimming removed 0 bases at V and 0 bases at J, with 13 bases between. The CDR3 contains 17 residues. In nucleotides, the CDR3 is TGTGCCAGCAGCCAAGAATATGACGGGAGTAGCACAGATACGCAGTATTTT. Its protein is CASSQEYDGSSTDTQYF.

The V gene is TRBV28, the J gene TRBJ2-2; unclear D gene. The CDR3 loop spans 15 amino acids. CDR1 MDHEN and CDR2 SYDVKM come from the germline V gene. Deletions cut 6 bases from V and 2 bases from J, with 13 bases between. The CDR3 DNA is TGTGCCAGCAGACCCAGGCAGGTTAACACCGGGGAGCTGTTTTTT. Residues: CASRPRQVNTGELFF.

This clonotype occurred a few times. The junction does not match germline at one end; this may be a read error. J is TRBJ1-5 and V is TRBV12-3 or TRBV12-4, with 7 bases fitting TRBD1. The CDR3 has 14 residues. CDR3 region: CASSLGTDNQPQHF. For the CDR3, the DNA is TGTGCCAGCAGCTTAGGGACAGACAATCAGCCCCAGCATTTT.

The chain links TRBV4-3 to TRBJ2-1; TRBD2 is a possible D gene (5 bases). V lost 1 base and J 7 bases, leaving 20 bases between the germline ends. Germline CDR1 LGHNA, CDR2 YSLEER. The CDR3 sequence is 17 residues long. CDR3 amino acids: CASSQGRGRLDENEQFF. The CDR3 nucleotides are TGCGCCAGCAGCCAAGGTAGAGGGCGCCTCGACGAGAATGAGCAGTTCTTC.

This clonotype turned up a few times. The chain carries TRBV7-9 and TRBJ2-1, with 8 bases matching TRBD2. The junction had 4 bases not matched to a gene; V was cut back by 3 bases and J by 3 bases. Germline-derived CDR1 and CDR2 are SEHNR and FQNEAQ (reference sequence). The CDR3 spans 15 residues. The CDR3 DNA sequence: TGTGCCAGCAGCTTTGCGGGGGGAGGCTACAATGAGCAGTTCTTC. Its protein is CASSFAGGGYNEQFF.

The rearrangement joins TRBV7-2 to TRBJ1-5, with D possibly TRBD1 on 6 matching bases. V was cut by 0 bases and J by 10 bases, with 16 bases left in between. In germline, CDR1 is SGHTA, CDR2 FQGNSA. The CDR3 runs to 15 residues. CDR3 coding DNA: TGTGCCAGCAGCTTAGCAGCAGGGGCAATCCTTCCCCAGCATTTT. It encodes CASSLAAGAILPQHF.

In its sample, this clonotype was seen many times. The chain links TRBV6-1 to TRBJ2-3, with TRBD2 matching over 8 bases. CDR1 MNHNS and CDR2 SASEGT come from the germline V gene. After removal of 4 bases from V and 2 bases from J, the junction contained 2 bases not matched to a gene. This CDR3 spans 14 amino acids. Here the CDR3 reads CASSGSGDTDTQYF. The CDR3 nucleotides read TGTGCCAGCAGTGGTAGCGGGGACACAGATACGCAGTATTTT.

This clonotype was observed many times. This rearrangement joins TRBV18 to TRBJ2-2; D unresolved. Germline CDR1 KGHSH, CDR2 LQKENI. The CDR3 is 12 residues long. Trimming stripped 3 bases from V and 4 bases from J, with 3 bases between. This CDR3 is CASSPPTGELFF. The CDR3 DNA reads as TGTGCCAGCTCACCTCCCACCGGGGAGCTGTTTTTT.

J is TRBJ1-5 and V is TRBV7-3; D is unclear. CDR3 size: 15 residues. Looked up from germline, CDR1 is SGHTA and CDR2 is FQGTGA. V dropped 5 bases and J dropped 2 bases, with 13 bases sitting between them. The CDR3 sequence is CASSESDGCNQPQHF. Written as DNA, the CDR3 is TGTGCCAGCAGCGAATCCGACGGTTGCAATCAGCCCCAGCATTTT.

The V and J genes are TRBV7-9 and TRBJ2-7; D not resolved. Trimming removed 5 bases at V and 0 bases at J, with 14 bases between. There are 15 residues in the CDR3. Germline lookup yields CDR1 SEHNR and CDR2 FQNEAQ (reference sequence). CDR3 in DNA: TGTGCCAGCAGCGGGGAAACGGGTTTCTCCTACGAGCAGTACTTC. Amino acids: CASSGETGFSYEQYF.

The chain uses TRBV6-2 or TRBV6-3 and TRBJ1-4; no clear D. CDR1 MNHEY and CDR2 SVGEGT come from the germline V gene. V dropped 0 bases and J dropped 7 bases, with 15 bases sitting between them. The CDR3 contains 16 residues. This chain's CDR3 is CASSYSIGGRSEKLFF. In DNA form, the CDR3 reads TGTGCCAGCAGTTACTCGATCGGAGGGCGCTCTGAAAAACTGTTTTTT.

The chain joins TRBV5-1 to TRBJ2-1; TRBD1 matches at 11 bases. The CDR3 contains 15 residues. Germline V gives CDR1 SGHRS, CDR2 YFSETQ. J gave up 7 bases and V 4 bases, and 7 bases lay outside the gene matches. CDR3 residues: CASSLDRGQMNEQFF. The CDR3 bases are TGCGCCAGCAGCCTGGACAGGGGGCAGATGAATGAGCAGTTCTTC.

The chain links TRBV5-1 to TRBJ2-3; 7 nucleotides match TRBD1. The CDR3 is made up of 15 amino acids. Germline CDR1 is SGHRS and CDR2 is YFSETQ. The ends lost 5 bases at V and 5 bases at J; junction bases unmatched: 11. The CDR3 is CASRPRDRKEDTQYF. CDR3 DNA sequence: TGCGCCAGCAGACCTCGGGACAGAAAGGAAGATACGCAGTATTTT.

The CDR3 protein is CATSGDSSYEQYF. CDR3 sequence (DNA): TGTGCCACCTCCGGGGACAGCTCCTACGAGCAGTACTTC. The J gene is TRBJ2-7, the V gene TRBV6-5; TRBD1 aligns across 7 bases. CDR3 length: 13 residues. V lost 10 bases to trimming and J lost 0 bases; unmatched junction nucleotides: 6. Germline V gene lookup returns CDR1 MNHEY and CDR2 SVGAGI.

This clonotype was detected many times. V gene TRBV4-2 combines with J gene TRBJ2-3, with TRBD2 matching 7 bases. Germline loops: CDR1 LGHNA, CDR2 YNFKEQ. V lost 1 base and J lost 1; bases outside the gene matches: 5. This CDR3 spans 16 amino acids. The CDR3 DNA reads TGTGCCAGCAGCCAAGTTGGGGGGGACCGCACAGATACGCAGTATTTT. This gives the protein CASSQVGGDRTDTQYF.

The chain joins TRBV12-3 or TRBV12-4 to TRBJ1-5; no reliable D call. CDR3 size: 13 residues. V was shortened by 1 base and J by 3 bases, with 4 bases between the two germline ends. CDR3 sequence (DNA): TGTGCCAGCAGTTTAGTAGTCAATCAGCCCCAGCATTTT. This sequence encodes CASSLVVNQPQHF.

The sample holds a few counts of this clonotype. V is TRBV6-5 and J is TRBJ2-3; the D gene is possibly TRBD1 (5 bases). The V gene's germline CDR1 is MNHEY and CDR2 SVGAGI. The V end lost 0 bases, the J end lost 2 bases, and 9 bases lay between the germline ends. There are 15 residues in the CDR3. CDR3 DNA sequence: TGTGCCAGCAGTTACTCCGGACACAACACAGATACGCAGTATTTT. Protein sequence: CASSYSGHNTDTQYF.